The clone carrying this T cell receptor (beta chain) was seen repeatedly, ten times or more. Its antigen is not known. Library preparation (for TCRbeta) was performed with unique molecular identifiers. One entry per CDR3 protein, called by TCRdb with MiXCR from the PCR reads. Here the sample spans nearly 250,000 distinct CDR3 sequences, roughly 8% being singletons. This specimen comes from a study of T-cell reconstitution after alpha-beta-depleted transplantation in children. Study conclusions and caveats: Reportedly, only several hundred clones from non-depleted graft cells drove alpha-beta T-cell counts at about two months. Recipient T cells and thymic progenitors that survived were the source of the high TCRbeta diversity seen at day 60 in some patients.

V lost 5 bases and J 4 bases, leaving 9 bases between the germline ends. CDR3 length equals 13 residues. The germline CDR1 and CDR2 sequences are SGHTA and FQGNSA. This TCR was sampled from a male patient younger than 18 who had a stem cell transplant for acute lymphoblastic leukemia, so the T cells may come from the graft donor. Sequencing was performed on PBMCs, mostly from graft donor cells, taken 180 days after TCRalphabeta/CD19-depleted stem cell transplant. The chain links TRBV7-2 to TRBJ2-1; a possible D gene is TRBD2 (5 bases). CDR3 sequence reads: CASSERRYNEQFF. The CDR3 DNA reads as TGTGCCAGCAGCGAGCGGAGATACAATGAGCAGTTCTTC. The full variable domain, in which reference TRBV7-2 and TRBJ2-1 provide the parts outside the CDR3, is GAGVSQSPSNKVTEKGKDVELRCDPISGHTALYWYRQSLGQGLEFLIYFQGNSAPDKSGLPSDRFSAERTGGSVSTLTIQRTQQEDSAVYLCASSERRYNEQFFGPGTRLTVL.